The clone carrying this TCR beta chain has only one observation. Its antigen is not known. The data stem from a study of T cells in localized non-small cell lung cancer. Study-wide findings and caveats: The study found T cell clonality highest in uninvolved adjacent lung, above tumor. A higher density of T cells in blood coincided with extended overall survival. Paired adjacent lung recovered a median around 59 of the top 100 tumor clones.

Data came from immunoSEQ multiplex PCR; TCRdb stores just in-frame clones and leaves some out. The sample lists 30,000 or so clones; approximately 90% were seen once. The CDR3 totals 15 residues. Germline V gives CDR1 KGHSH, CDR2 LQKENI. V was trimmed by 3 bases and J by 5 bases, leaving 11 bases between them. This chain joins TRBV18 and TRBJ1-6; D perhaps matches TRBD1 (6 bases). Here the sequenced sample was peripheral blood, taken before any cancer treatment. The receptor's source is a female donor at least 60 years old with stage III squamous cell lung carcinoma. This CDR3 reads CASSPQQGNNSPLHF. CDR3 DNA: TGTGCCAGCTCACCCCAACAGGGCAATAATTCACCCCTCCACTTT. Full variable domain (outside the CDR3, taken from reference TRBV18 and TRBJ1-6): NAGVMQNPRHLVRRRGQEARLRCSPMKGHSHVYWYRQLPEEGLKFMVYLQKENIIDESGMPKERFSAEFPKEGPSILRIQQVVRGDSAAYFCASSPQQGNNSPLHFGNGTRLTVT.